Listed here are 16 T cell receptor beta chains from one sample, sequenced in a study of blood T cell repertoires in COVID-19. This table comes from immunoSEQ multiplex PCR, and its TCRdb copy is limited to in-frame clones, with some not included. Here the sample spans about 490,000 clones, approximately 85% being singletons. Sequenced material: peripheral blood. These receptors were taken from a human donor in a cohort sampled during active COVID-19.

The chain uses TRBV27 and TRBJ2-1, with 7 bases matching TRBD2. Germline V gene data show CDR1 as MNHEY and CDR2 as SMNVEV (reference sequence). The CDR3 runs to 17 residues. V shed 6 bases and J 0 bases; nucleotides not matched to a gene: 11. The CDR3 is CASSLRLAHISYNEQFF. The CDR3 coding sequence is TGTGCCAGCAGCCTAAGACTAGCCCACATCTCCTACAATGAGCAGTTCTTC.

The V gene is TRBV12-5, the J gene TRBJ2-3; D remains unclear. The CDR3 is 14 amino acids. The V end lost 6 bases, the J end lost 0 bases, and 10 bases lay between the germline ends. Per the germline V gene, CDR1 is LGHNT and CDR2 is FRNRAP. CDR3 nucleotides: TGTGCTAGTGGCCCCGTTACTAGCACAGATACGCAGTATTTT. It translates to CASGPVTSTDTQYF.

V and J are TRBV2 and TRBJ2-7, with TRBD1 matching over 11 bases. V shed 5 bases, J shed 1 base, and the junction held 4 bases outside the gene matches. The CDR3 runs 15 residues. Germline V CDR1 and CDR2: SNHLY, FYNNEI. CDR3 sequence reads: CASSRGQGESYEQYF. CDR3 in DNA: TGTGCCAGCAGTAGGGGACAGGGGGAATCCTACGAGCAGTACTTC.

This clone was counted a single time. This chain joins TRBV7-8 and TRBJ2-3; 14 nucleotides agree with TRBD2. V dropped 4 bases and J dropped 5; count of bases not matched to a gene: 11. CDR3 size: 18 residues. Germline V gene data show CDR1 as SGHVS and CDR2 as FQNEAQ. The CDR3 bases are TGTGCCAGCAGCTCTTTTTTGACTAGCGGGAGGGATGGAGATACGCAGTATTTT. It yields the protein CASSSFLTSGRDGDTQYF.

The chain has TRBV24-1 and TRBJ2-7; 13 bases are a match to TRBD2. CDR1 and CDR2 from the germline V gene are KGHDR and SFDVKD. The CDR3 spans 16 residues. J gave up 5 bases and V 5 bases, and 8 bases lay outside the gene matches. The CDR3 here is CATSARGLAGSHEQYF. The CDR3 region has the DNA TGTGCCACCAGTGCTCGGGGACTAGCGGGATCCCACGAGCAGTACTTC.

The chain carries TRBV21-1 and TRBJ2-5; the D call TRBD2 from the table was never checked on the DNA. TRBV21-1 is flagged as a pseudogene. This CDR3 has 17 residues. Here the CDR3 DNA reads TGTGCCAGCAGCAAAAAGGCGAGCGGGAGTGTTCAAGAGACCCAGTACTTC. Its protein product is CASSKKASGSVQETQYF.

V gene TRBV11-1 combines with J gene TRBJ2-7; D is possibly TRBD2 (5 bases). Trimming cost V 4 bases and J 1 base, with 14 bases left between them. CDR3 size: 15 residues. The germline V gene has CDR1 SGHAT and CDR2 FQDESV (reference sequence). The CDR3 DNA sequence: TGTGCCAGCAGCTCCCCTGAGGCGGGTTCCTACGAGCAGTACTTC. Protein product: CASSSPEAGSYEQYF.

The chain recombines TRBV7-2 with TRBJ2-7, with a weak D call TRBD1 (5 bases). V shed 0 bases and J shed 9 bases, with 21 bases lying between them. The V gene's germline CDR1 is SGHTA and CDR2 FQGNSA. This CDR3 contains 16 residues. The CDR3 DNA is TGTGCCAGCAGCTTAGCGCCGGCGACAGTAGGATTGGGGCAGTACTTC. It is translated as CASSLAPATVGLGQYF.

This clone was seen more than once but under ten times. The chain recombines TRBV9 with TRBJ1-1; 10 positions match TRBD1. This CDR3 is 15 amino acids long. Trimming removed 3 bases from V and 0 bases from J; junction bases left unmatched: 2. The germline gives CDR1 SGDLS, CDR2 YYNGEE. The CDR3 spells CASSGQGALNTEAFF. DNA for the CDR3: TGTGCCAGCAGCGGACAGGGGGCCCTGAACACTGAAGCTTTCTTT.

The gene calls are TRBV5-4 and TRBJ1-1; D not certain. The ends were cut back, 2 bases at V and 1 base at J, with 9 bases in the middle. CDR3 size: 14 residues. Germline values: CDR1 SGHNT, CDR2 YYREEE (reference sequence). CDR3 DNA sequence: TGTGCCAGCAGCTTCGAAGGGAGGAACACTGAAGCTTTCTTT. Translating gives CASSFEGRNTEAFF.

In DNA form, the CDR3 reads TGTGCCAGCAGTGGGGCTGAAGTTGGCTACACCTTC. Translating it yields CASSGAEVGYTF. J is TRBJ1-2 and V is TRBV6-4; D is ambiguous. This CDR3 has 12 residues. The germline gives CDR1 MRHNA, CDR2 SNTAGT. V gave up 4 bases and J gave up 7 bases, with 10 bases separating them.

The V call is TRBV27, the J call TRBJ2-2, with a tentative D call TRBD2 (5 bases). Trimming removed 3 bases from V and 4 bases from J, with 12 bases in between. CDR1 MNHEY and CDR2 SMNVEV come from the germline V gene (reference sequence). The length of the CDR3 is 15 residues. The CDR3 region is CASSLEAWGTGELFF. The CDR3, as DNA: TGTGCCAGCAGTTTGGAGGCTTGGGGCACCGGGGAGCTGTTTTTT.

The V gene is TRBV28, the J gene TRBJ1-2, with D tentatively TRBD1 (6 bases). Looked up from germline, CDR1 is MDHEN and CDR2 is SYDVKM. The CDR3 runs 14 residues. The ends were cut back, 8 bases at V and 2 bases at J, with 15 bases in the middle. CDR3 amino acids: CASFTGGMNYGYTF. CDR3 DNA sequence: TGTGCCAGCTTCACGGGGGGCATGAACTATGGCTACACCTTC.

The chain recombines TRBV10-3 with TRBJ2-1; 10 nucleotides line up with TRBD2. The CDR3 has 16 amino acids. V shed 6 bases and J 3 bases; nucleotides not matched to a gene: 8. Germline-derived CDR1 and CDR2 are ENHRY and SYGVKD. CDR3 coding DNA: TGTGCCATCAGCGTCACTAGCGGGACGAACTACAATGAGCAGTTCTTC. It specifies CAISVTSGTNYNEQFF.

V usage is TRBV6-5 and J usage is TRBJ1-6, with D perhaps TRBD1 (6 bases). Germline CDR1 MNHEY, CDR2 SVGAGI. This CDR3 comprises 15 residues. The V gene lost 5 bases and the J gene lost 7 bases, with 15 bases spanning the gap. CDR3 bases: TGTGCCAGCAGTCCATTGGACAGAGCCAATTCACCCCTCCACTTT. It encodes CASSPLDRANSPLHF.

V gene TRBV11-1 combines with J gene TRBJ2-2; tentatively, D is TRBD2 (6 bases). The CDR3 sequence is 14 residues long. The V gene lost 6 bases and the J gene lost 7 bases, with 15 bases spanning the gap. Germline CDR1 is SGHAT and CDR2 is FQDESV (reference sequence). The CDR3 here is CASSYGGEVGELFF. DNA for the CDR3: TGTGCCAGCAGTTATGGAGGGGAGGTCGGGGAGCTGTTTTTT.